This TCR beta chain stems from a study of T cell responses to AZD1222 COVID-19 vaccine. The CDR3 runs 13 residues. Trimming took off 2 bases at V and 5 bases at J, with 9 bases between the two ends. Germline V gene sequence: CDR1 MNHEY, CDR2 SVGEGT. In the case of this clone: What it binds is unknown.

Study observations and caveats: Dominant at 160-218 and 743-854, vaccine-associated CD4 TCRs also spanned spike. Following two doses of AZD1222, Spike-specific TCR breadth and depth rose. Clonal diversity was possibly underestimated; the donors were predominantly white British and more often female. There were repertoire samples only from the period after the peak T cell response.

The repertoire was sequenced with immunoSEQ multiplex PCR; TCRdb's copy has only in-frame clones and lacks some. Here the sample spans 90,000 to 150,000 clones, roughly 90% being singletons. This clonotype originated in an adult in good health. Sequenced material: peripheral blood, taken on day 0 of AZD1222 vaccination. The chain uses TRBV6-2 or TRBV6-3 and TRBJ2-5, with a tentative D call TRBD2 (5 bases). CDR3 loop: CASSYRSGETQYF. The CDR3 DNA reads TGTGCCAGCAGTTACAGATCGGGGGAGACCCAGTACTTC.